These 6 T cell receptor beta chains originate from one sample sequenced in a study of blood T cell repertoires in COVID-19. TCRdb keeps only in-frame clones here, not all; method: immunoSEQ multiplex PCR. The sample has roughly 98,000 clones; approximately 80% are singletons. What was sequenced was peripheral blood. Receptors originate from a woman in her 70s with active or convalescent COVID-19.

In DNA form, the CDR3 reads TGTGCCAGCAGTCACCGGGACAGACCTAATTCACCCCTCCACTTT. Translating it yields CASSHRDRPNSPLHF. V gene TRBV6-2 or TRBV6-3 combines with J gene TRBJ1-6, with TRBD1 matching over 7 bases. The ends lost 5 bases at V and 6 bases at J; junction bases unmatched: 7. Germline loops: CDR1 MNHEY, CDR2 SVGEGT. This CDR3 region has 15 residues.

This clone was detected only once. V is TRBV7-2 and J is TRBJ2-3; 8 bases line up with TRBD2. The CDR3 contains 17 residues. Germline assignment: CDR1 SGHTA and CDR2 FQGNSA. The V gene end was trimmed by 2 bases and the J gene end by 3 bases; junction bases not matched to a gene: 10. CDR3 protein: CASSLSSAGGATDTQYF. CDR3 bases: TGTGCCAGCAGCTTAAGTTCCGCCGGGGGGGCGACAGATACGCAGTATTTT.

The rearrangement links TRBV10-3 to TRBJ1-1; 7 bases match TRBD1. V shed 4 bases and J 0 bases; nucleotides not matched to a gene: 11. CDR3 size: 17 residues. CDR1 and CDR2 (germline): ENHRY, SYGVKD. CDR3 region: CAISAWQGVPMNTEAFF. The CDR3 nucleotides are TGTGCCATCAGTGCCTGGCAGGGGGTCCCTATGAACACTGAAGCTTTCTTT.

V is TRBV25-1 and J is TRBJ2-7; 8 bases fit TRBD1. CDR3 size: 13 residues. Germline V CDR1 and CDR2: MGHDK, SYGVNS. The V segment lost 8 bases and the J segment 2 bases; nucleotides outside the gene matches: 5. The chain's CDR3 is CASGWTGTYEQYF. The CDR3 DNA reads TGTGCCAGCGGTTGGACAGGGACCTACGAGCAGTACTTC.

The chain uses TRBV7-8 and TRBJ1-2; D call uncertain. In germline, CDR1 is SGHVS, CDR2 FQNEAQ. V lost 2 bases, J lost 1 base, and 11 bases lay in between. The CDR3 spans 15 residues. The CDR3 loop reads CASSLLLVLNYGYTF. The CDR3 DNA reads TGTGCCAGCAGCTTATTACTGGTTCTTAACTATGGCTACACCTTC.

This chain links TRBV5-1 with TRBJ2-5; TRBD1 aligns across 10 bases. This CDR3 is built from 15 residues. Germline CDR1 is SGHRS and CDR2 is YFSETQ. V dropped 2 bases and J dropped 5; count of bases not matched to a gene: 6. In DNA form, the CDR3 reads TGCGCCAGCAGCTTCTGGGGACAGGGGTGGGAGACCCAGTACTTC. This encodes CASSFWGQGWETQYF.